This TCR beta chain was sequenced during a study of Ad26.COV2.S vaccination and SARS-CoV-2 variants. Study observations and caveats: Spike-specific CD8+ and CD4+ T cell responses reportedly showed substantial breadth after vaccination. Spike-specific TCR breadth ran higher among vaccine recipients than placebo recipients.

Germline CDR1 is SEHNR and CDR2 is FQNEAQ (reference sequence). J was trimmed by 0 bases and V by 3 bases; bases with no gene match: 4. CDR3 length: 16 residues. As to this clone: The target antigen is unknown.

Clones were sequenced by immunoSEQ multiplex PCR, and TCRdb holds only the in-frame ones, with some missing. Of just over 350,000 clones in the sample, 90% to 95% were seen once. The sequence was collected from a human donor who had recovered from COVID-19. The chain combines TRBV7-9 with TRBJ2-1; 8 positions match TRBD2. This specimen consisted of peripheral blood, obtained after recovery from COVID-19. CDR3 nucleotide sequence: TGTGCCAGCAGCTTTGGACTAGCCTTCTCCTACAATGAGCAGTTCTTC. Amino acids: CASSFGLAFSYNEQFF. The complete variable domain, with remaining parts taken from reference TRBV7-9 and TRBJ2-1, reads DTGVSQNPRHKITKRGQNVTFRCDPISEHNRLYWYRQTLGQGPEFLTYFQNEAQLEKSRLLSDRFSAERPKGSFSTLEIQRTEQGDSAMYLCASSFGLAFSYNEQFFGPGTRLTVL.